This passage covers 2 T cell receptor beta chains from one sample sequenced in a study of blood T cell repertoires in COVID-19. TCRdb's table, derived via immunoSEQ multiplex PCR, lists solely in-frame clones and lacks some. Of 100,000 to 150,000 clones in the sample, more than 75% are singletons; the top ten hold 3% to 5%. Sequencing was carried out using peripheral blood. The receptors derive from a man in his fifties or sixties with acute or convalescent COVID-19.

The chain recombines TRBV4-1 with TRBJ2-1, with TRBD2 matching 12 bases. The V gene's germline CDR1 is MGHRA and CDR2 YSYEKL. The CDR3 sequence is 20 residues long. The ends lost 0 bases at V and 0 bases at J; junction bases unmatched: 9. CDR3 nucleotides: TGCGCCAGCAGCCAAGACCCCGGGACTAGCGGGCTGAGCTCCTACAATGAGCAGTTCTTC. Amino acids: CASSQDPGTSGLSSYNEQFF.

This rearrangement joins TRBV6-1 to TRBJ1-5; TRBD1 might be the D (5 bases). The CDR3 is 14 amino acids. CDR1 and CDR2 (germline): MNHNS, SASEGT. V was shortened by 2 bases and J by 5 bases, with 10 bases between the two germline ends. For the CDR3, the DNA is TGTGCCAGCAGTGAATCAGGGAAGGATCAGCCCCAGCATTTT. Amino acids: CASSESGKDQPQHF.